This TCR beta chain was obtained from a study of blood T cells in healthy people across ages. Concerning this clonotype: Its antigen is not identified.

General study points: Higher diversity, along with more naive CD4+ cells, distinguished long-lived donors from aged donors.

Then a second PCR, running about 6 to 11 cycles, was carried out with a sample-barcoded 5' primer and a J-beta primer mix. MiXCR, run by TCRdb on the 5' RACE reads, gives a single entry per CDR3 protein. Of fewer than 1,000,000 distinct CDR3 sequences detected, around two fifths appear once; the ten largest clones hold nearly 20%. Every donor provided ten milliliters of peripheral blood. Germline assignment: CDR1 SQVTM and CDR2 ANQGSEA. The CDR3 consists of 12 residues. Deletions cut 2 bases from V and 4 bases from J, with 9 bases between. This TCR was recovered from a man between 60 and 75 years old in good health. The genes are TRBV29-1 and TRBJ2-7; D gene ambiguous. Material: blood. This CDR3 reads CSVEIVGYEQYF. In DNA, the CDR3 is TGCAGCGTTGAAATCGTGGGGTACGAGCAGTACTTC.